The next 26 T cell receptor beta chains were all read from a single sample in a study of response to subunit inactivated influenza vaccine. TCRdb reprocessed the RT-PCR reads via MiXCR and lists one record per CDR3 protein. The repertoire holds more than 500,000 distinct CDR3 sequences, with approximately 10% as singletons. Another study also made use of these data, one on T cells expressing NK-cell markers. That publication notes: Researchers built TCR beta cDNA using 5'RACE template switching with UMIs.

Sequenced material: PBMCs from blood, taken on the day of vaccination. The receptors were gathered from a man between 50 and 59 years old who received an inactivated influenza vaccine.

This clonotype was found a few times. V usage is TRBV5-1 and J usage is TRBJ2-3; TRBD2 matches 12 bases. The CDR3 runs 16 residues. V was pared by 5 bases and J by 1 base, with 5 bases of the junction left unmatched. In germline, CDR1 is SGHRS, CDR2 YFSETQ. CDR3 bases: TGCGCCAGCAGTCCTCTAGCGGGGGGGGGCACAGATACGCAGTATTTT. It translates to CASSPLAGGGTDTQYF.

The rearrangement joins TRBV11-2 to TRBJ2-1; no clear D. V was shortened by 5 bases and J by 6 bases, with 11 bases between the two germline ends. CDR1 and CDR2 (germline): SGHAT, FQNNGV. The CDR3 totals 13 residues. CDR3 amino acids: CASSPRLSNEQFF. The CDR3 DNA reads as TGTGCCAGCAGCCCCCGTTTAAGCAATGAGCAGTTCTTC. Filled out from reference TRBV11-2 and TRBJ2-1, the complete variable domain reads EAGVAQSPRYKIIEKRQSVAFWCNPISGHATLYWYQQILGQGPKLLIQFQNNGVVDDSQLPKDRFSAERLKGVDSTLKIQPAKLEDSAVYLCASSPRLSNEQFFGPGTRLTVL.

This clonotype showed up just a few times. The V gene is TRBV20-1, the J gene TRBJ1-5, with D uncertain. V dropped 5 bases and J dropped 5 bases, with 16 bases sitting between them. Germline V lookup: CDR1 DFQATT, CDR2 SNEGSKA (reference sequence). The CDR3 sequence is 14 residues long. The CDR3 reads CSAGSALKHQPQHF. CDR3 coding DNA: TGCAGTGCTGGGTCCGCGTTAAAGCATCAGCCCCAGCATTTT.

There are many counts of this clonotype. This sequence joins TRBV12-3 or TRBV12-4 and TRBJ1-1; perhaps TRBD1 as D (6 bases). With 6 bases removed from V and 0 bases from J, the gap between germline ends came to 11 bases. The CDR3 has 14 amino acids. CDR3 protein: CASRFGQMNTEAFF. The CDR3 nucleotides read TGTGCCAGCAGATTCGGACAGATGAACACTGAAGCTTTCTTT.

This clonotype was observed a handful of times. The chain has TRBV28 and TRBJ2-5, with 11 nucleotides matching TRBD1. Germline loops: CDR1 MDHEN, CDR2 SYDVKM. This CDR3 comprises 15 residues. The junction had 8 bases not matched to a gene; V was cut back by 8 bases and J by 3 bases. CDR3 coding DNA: TGTGCCAGCGGAACCGGGACAGGGGGGGAAGAGACCCAGTACTTC. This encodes CASGTGTGGEETQYF.

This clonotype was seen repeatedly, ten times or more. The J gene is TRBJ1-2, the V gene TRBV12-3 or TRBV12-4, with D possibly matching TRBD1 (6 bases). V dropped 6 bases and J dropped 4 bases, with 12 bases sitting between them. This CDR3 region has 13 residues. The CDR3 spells CASRQGSAYGYTF. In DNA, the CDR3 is TGTGCCAGCAGGCAGGGGTCCGCCTATGGCTACACCTTC.

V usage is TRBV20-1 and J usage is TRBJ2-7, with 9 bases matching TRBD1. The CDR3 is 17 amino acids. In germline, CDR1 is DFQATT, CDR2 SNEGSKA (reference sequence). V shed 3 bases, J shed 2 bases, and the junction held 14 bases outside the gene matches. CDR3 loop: CSARGLRGQGFTYEQYF. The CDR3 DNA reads TGCAGTGCTAGGGGCTTGAGGGGACAGGGTTTTACCTACGAGCAGTACTTC.

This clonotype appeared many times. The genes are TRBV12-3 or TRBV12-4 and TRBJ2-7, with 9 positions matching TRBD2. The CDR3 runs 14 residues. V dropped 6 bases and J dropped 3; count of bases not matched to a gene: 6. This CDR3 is CASREGTSSYEQYF. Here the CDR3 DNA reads TGTGCCAGCAGAGAGGGGACTAGCAGCTACGAGCAGTACTTC.

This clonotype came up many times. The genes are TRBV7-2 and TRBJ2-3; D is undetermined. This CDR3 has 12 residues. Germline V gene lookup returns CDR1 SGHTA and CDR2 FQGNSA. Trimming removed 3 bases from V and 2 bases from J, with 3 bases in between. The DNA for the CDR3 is TGTGCCAGCAGCTTTAACACAGATACGCAGTATTTT. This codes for CASSFNTDTQYF.

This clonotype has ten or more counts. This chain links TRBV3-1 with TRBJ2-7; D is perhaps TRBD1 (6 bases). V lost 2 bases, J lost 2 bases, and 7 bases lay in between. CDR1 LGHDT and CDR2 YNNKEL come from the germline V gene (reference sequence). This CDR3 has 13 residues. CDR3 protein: CASSQRGTYEQYF. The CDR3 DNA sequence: TGTGCCAGCAGCCAAAGGGGGACCTACGAGCAGTACTTC.

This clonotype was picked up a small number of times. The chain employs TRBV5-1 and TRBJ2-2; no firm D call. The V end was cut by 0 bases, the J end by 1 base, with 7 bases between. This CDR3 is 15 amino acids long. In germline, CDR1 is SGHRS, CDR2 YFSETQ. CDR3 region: CASSLGRQNTGELFF. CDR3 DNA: TGCGCCAGCAGCTTGGGGCGACAGAACACCGGGGAGCTGTTTTTT.

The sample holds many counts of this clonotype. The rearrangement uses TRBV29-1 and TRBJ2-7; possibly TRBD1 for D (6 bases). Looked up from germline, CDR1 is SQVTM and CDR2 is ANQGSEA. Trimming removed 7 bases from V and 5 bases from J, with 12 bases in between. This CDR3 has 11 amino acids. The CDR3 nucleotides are TGCAGCGCTGGGACAACGGACGAGCAGTACTTC. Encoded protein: CSAGTTDEQYF.

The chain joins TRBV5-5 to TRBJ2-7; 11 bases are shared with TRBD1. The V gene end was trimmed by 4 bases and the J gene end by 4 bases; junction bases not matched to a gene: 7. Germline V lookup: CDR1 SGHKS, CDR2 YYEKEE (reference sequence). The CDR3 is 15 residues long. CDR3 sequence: CASSLRTGGWYEQYF. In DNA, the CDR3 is TGTGCCAGCAGCCTACGGACAGGGGGCTGGTACGAGCAGTACTTC.

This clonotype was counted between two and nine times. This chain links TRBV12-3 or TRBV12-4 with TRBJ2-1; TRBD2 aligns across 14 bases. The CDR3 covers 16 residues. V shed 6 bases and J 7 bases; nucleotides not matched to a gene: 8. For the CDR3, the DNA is TGTGCCAGCAGGCCGGGACTAGCGGGGGTCTATAATGAGCAGTTCTTC. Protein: CASRPGLAGVYNEQFF.

In nucleotides, the CDR3 is TGTGCCAGCAGTTACTCCACCCGCGTCAGGGATATAGAGACCCAGTACTTC. This gives the protein CASSYSTRVRDIETQYF. This sequence joins TRBV6-5 and TRBJ2-5; the D gene is possibly TRBD1 (5 bases). Trimming shortened V by 0 bases and J by 4 bases, and 18 bases separated the two germline ends. The CDR3 consists of 17 residues. Germline V gives CDR1 MNHEY, CDR2 SVGAGI.

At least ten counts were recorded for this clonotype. CDR3 DNA: TGTGCCAGCAGCTTAGCGGACAGGGTGGGAGAGCAGTACTTC. Translating it yields CASSLADRVGEQYF. This chain uses TRBV7-6 with TRBJ2-7; TRBD1 aligns across 8 bases. The V gene's germline CDR1 is SGHVS and CDR2 FNYEAQ. The trim removed 0 bases at V and 7 bases at J, leaving 5 bases unmatched. This CDR3 is built from 14 residues.

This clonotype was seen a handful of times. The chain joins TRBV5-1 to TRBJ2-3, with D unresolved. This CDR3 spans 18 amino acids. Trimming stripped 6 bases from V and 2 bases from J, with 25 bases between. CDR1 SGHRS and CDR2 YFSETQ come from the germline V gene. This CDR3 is CASKVHRAYQSNTDTQYF. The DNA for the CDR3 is TGCGCCAGCAAAGTTCATCGGGCATATCAAAGCAACACAGATACGCAGTATTTT.

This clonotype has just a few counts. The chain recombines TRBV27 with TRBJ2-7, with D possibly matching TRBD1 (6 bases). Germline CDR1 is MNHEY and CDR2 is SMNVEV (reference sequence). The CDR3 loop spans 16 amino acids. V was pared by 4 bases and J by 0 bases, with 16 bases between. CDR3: CASSSPIWGHSYEQYF. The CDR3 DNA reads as TGTGCCAGCAGTTCTCCTATCTGGGGACACTCCTACGAGCAGTACTTC.

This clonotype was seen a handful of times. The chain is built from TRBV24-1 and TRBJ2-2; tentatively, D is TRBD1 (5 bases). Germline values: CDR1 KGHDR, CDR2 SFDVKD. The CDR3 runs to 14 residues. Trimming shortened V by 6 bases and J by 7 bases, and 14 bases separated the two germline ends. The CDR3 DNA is TGTGCCACCAGTCCCCTAGGGGCGGTCGGGGAGCTGTTTTTT. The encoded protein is CATSPLGAVGELFF.

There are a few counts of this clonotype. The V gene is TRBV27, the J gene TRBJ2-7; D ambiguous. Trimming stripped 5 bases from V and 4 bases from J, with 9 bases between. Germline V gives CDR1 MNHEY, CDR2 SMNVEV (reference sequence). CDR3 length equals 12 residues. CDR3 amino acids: CASSPAPYEQYF. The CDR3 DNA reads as TGTGCCAGCAGTCCGGCGCCGTACGAGCAGTACTTC.

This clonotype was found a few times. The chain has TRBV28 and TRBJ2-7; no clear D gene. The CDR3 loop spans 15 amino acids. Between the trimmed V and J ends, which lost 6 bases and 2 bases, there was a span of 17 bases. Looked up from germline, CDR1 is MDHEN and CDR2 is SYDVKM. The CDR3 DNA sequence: TGTGCCAGCAGCCCGACCGGTCGCTCCACCTACGAGCAGTACTTC. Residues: CASSPTGRSTYEQYF.

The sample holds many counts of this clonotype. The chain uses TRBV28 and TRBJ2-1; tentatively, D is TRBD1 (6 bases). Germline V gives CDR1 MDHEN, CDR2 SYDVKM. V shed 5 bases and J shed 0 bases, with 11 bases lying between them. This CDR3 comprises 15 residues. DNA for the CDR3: TGTGCCAGCAGTCCCCCGGACAGCTCCTACAATGAGCAGTTCTTC. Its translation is CASSPPDSSYNEQFF.

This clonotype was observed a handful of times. CDR3 DNA: TGCAGCGTTGAAGTTGGGGGGACAGTATCCTACGAGCAGTACTTC. Amino acids: CSVEVGGTVSYEQYF. The chain couples TRBV29-1 to TRBJ2-7; TRBD1 might be the D (7 bases). Germline V gene lookup returns CDR1 SQVTM and CDR2 ANQGSEA. V was clipped by 1 base and J by 1 base, with 14 bases between them. The CDR3 runs to 15 residues.

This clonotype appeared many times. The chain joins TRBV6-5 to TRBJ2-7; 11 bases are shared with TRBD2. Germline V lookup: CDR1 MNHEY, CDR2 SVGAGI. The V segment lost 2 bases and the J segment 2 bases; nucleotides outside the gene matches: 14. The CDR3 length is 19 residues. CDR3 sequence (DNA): TGTGCCAGCAGTTACCTAGCGGGGGGCCTCCACATCTCTACCTACGAGCAGTACTTC. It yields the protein CASSYLAGGLHISTYEQYF.

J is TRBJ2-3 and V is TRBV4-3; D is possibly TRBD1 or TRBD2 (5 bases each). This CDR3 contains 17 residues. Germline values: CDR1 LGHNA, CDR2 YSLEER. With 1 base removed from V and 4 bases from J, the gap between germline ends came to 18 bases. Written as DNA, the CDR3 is TGCGCCAGCAGCCAAGGGGGCTTTCGGGATAGTGCAGATACGCAGTATTTT. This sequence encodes CASSQGGFRDSADTQYF.

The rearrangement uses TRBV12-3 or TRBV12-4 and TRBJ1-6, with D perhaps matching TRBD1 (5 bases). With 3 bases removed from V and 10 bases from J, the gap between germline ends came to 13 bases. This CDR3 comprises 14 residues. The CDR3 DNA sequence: TGTGCCAGCAGTTTCGGCCCGGGACTCTCACCCCTCCACTTT. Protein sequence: CASSFGPGLSPLHF.